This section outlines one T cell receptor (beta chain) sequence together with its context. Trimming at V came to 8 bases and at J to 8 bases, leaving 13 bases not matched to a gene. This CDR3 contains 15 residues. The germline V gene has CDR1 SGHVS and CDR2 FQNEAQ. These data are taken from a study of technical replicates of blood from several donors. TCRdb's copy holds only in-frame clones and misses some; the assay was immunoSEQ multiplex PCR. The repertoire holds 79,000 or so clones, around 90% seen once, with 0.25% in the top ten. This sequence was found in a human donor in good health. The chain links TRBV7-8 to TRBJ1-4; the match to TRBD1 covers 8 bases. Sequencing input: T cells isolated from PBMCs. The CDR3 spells CASQPLTGALEKLFF. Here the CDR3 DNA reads TGTGCCAGCCAGCCATTGACAGGGGCTTTAGAAAAACTGTTTTTT.